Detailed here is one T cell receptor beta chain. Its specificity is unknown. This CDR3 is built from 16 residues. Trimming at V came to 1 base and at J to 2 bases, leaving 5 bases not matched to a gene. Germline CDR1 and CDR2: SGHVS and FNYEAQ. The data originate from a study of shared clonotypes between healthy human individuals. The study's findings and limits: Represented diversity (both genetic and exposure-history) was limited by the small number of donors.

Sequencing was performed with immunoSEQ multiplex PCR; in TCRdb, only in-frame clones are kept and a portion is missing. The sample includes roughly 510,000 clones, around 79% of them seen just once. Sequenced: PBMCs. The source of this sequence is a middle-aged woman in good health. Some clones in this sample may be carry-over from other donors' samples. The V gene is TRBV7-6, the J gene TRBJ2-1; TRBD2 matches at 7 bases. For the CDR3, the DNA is TGTGCCAGCAGCTTAGTAAGGGCGGGAGCCTACAATGAGCAGTTCTTC. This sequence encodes CASSLVRAGAYNEQFF.